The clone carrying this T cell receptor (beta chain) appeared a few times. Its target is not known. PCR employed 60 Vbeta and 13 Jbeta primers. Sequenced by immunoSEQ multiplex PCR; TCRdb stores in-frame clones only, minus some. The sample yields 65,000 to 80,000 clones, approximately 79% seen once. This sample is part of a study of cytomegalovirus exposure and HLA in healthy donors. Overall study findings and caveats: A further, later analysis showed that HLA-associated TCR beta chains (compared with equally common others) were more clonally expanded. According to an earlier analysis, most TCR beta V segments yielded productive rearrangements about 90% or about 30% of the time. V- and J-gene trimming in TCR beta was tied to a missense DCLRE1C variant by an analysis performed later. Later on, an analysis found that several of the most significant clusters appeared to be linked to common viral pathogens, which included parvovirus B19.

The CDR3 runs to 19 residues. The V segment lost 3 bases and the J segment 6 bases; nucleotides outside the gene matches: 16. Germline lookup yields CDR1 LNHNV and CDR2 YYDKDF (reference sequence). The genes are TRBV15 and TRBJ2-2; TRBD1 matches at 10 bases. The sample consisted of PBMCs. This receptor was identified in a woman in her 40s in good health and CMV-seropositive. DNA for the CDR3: TGTGCCACCAGCAGCCAAAATTTTCCGGGACAGGGGCCCTCCGGGGAGCTGTTTTTT. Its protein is CATSSQNFPGQGPSGELFF.